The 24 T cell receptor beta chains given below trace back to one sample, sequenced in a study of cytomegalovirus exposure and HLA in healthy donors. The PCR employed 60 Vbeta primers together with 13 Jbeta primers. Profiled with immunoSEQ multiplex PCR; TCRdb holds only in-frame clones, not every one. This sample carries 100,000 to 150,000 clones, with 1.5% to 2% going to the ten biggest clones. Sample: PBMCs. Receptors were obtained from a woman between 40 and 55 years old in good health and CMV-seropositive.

The CDR3 sequence is CSALGRDNYGYTF. The CDR3 DNA follows: TGCAGCGCCCTCGGGAGGGATAACTATGGCTACACCTTC. The chain has TRBV29-1 and TRBJ1-2; D is undetermined. V was shortened by 7 bases and J by 1 base, with 13 bases between the two germline ends. The CDR3 is 13 amino acids. CDR1 SQVTM and CDR2 ANQGSEA come from the germline V gene. Drawing the rest from reference TRBV29-1 and TRBJ1-2, the complete variable domain is SAVISQKPSRDICQRGTSLTIQCQVDSQVTMMFWYRQQPGQSLTLIATANQGSEATYESGFVIDKFPISRPNLTFSTLTVSNMSPEDSSIYLCSALGRDNYGYTFGSGTRLTVV.

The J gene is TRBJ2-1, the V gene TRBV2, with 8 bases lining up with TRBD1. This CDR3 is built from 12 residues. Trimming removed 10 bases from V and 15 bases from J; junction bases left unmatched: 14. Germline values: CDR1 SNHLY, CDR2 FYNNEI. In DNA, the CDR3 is TGTGCCACCTCCGGGACAGGAATCGGTACGTTCTTC. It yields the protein CATSGTGIGTFF.

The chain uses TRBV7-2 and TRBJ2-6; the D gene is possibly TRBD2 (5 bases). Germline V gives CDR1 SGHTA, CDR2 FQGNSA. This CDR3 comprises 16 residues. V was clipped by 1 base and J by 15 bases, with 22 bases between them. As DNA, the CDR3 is TGTGCCAGCAGCTTAGTCGCGGGCCGACGGATTTCGGACCTGACTTTC. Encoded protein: CASSLVAGRRISDLTF. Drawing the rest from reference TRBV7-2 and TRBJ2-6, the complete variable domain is GAGVSQSPSNKVTEKGKDVELRCDPISGHTALYWYRQSLGQGLEFLIYFQGNSAPDKSGLPSDRFSAERTGGSVSTLTIQRTQQEDSAVYLCASSLVAGRRISDLTFGAGSRLTVL.

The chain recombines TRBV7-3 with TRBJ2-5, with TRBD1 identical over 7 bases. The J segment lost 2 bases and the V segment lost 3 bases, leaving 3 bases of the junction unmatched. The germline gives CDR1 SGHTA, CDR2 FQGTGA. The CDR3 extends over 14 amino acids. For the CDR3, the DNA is TGTGCCAGCAGCTTCACAGGGGTTCAAGAGACCCAGTACTTC. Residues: CASSFTGVQETQYF.

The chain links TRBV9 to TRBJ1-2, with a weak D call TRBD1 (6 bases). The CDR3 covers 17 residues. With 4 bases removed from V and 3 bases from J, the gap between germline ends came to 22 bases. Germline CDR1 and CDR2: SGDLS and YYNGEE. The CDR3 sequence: CASSYLKGGARDYGYTF. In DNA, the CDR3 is TGTGCCAGCAGCTATCTAAAGGGGGGGGCGCGAGACTATGGCTACACCTTC. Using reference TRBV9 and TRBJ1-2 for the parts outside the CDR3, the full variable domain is DSGVTQTPKHLITATGQRVTLRCSPRSGDLSVYWYQQSLDQGLQFLIQYYNGEERAKGNILERFSAQQFPDLHSELNLSSLELGDSALYFCASSYLKGGARDYGYTFGSGTRLTVV.

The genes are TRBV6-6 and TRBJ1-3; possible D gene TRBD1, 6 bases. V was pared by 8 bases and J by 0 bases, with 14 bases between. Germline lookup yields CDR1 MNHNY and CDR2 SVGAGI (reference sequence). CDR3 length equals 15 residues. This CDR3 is CASGSTGPSGNTIYF. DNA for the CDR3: TGTGCCAGCGGGTCGACAGGTCCCTCTGGAAACACCATATATTTT.

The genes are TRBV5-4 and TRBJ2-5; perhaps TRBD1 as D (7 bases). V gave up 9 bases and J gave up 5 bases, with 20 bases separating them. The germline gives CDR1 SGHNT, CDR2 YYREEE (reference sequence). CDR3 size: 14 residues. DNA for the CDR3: TGTGCCACACAGGGGATGGAGGGATCTGAGACCCAGTACTTC. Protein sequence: CATQGMEGSETQYF.

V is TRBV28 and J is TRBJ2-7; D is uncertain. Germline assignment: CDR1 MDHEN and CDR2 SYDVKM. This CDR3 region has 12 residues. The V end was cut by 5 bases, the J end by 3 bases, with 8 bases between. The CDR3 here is CASSLSFYEQYF. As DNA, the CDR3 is TGTGCCAGCAGTCTCTCCTTCTACGAGCAGTACTTC.

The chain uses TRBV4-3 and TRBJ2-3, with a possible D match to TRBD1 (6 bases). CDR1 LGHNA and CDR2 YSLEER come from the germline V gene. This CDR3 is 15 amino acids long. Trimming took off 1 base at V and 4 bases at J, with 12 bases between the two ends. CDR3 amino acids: CASSQVPRGADTQYF. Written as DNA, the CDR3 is TGCGCCAGCAGCCAAGTCCCCAGGGGTGCAGATACGCAGTATTTT.

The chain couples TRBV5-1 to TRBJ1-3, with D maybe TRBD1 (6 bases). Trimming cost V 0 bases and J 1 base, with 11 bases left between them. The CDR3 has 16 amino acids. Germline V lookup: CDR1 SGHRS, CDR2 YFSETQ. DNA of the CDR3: TGCGCCAGCAGCTTGGCTGCACAGGGATCTGGAAACACCATATATTTT. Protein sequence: CASSLAAQGSGNTIYF.

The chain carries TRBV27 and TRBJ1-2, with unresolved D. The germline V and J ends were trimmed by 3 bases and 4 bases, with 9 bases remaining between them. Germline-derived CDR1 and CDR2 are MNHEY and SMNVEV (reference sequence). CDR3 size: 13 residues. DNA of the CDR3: TGTGCCAGCAGTTTTTCACCGGGCTATGGCTACACCTTC. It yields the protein CASSFSPGYGYTF.

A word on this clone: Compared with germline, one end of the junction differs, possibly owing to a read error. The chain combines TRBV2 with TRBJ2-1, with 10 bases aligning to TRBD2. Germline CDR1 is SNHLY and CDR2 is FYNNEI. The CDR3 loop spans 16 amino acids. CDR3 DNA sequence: TGTGCCAGCAGGGAAGCGGGAGGGCCCTGGTACAATGAGCAGTTCTTC. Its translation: CASREAGGPWYNEQFF.

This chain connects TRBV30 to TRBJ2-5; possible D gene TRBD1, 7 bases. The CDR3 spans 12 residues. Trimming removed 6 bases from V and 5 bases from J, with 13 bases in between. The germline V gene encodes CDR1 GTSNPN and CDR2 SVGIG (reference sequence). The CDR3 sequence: CACHRGGETQYF. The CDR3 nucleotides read TGTGCCTGCCACAGGGGAGGCGAGACCCAGTACTTC.

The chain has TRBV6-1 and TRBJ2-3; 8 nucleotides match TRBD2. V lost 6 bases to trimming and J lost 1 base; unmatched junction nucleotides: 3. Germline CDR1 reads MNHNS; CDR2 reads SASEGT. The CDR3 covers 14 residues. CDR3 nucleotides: TGTGCCAGCAGCCGAGCGGGAGGCACAGATACGCAGTATTTT. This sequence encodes CASSRAGGTDTQYF.

CDR3 in DNA: TGTGCAGGAGTGAGGTCCGGTGACGGGGCCAACGTCCTGACTTTC. Its translation: CAGVRSGDGANVLTF. The rearrangement joins TRBV12-2 to TRBJ2-6; the D segment call TRBD2 is taken from the table without a DNA check. TRBV12-2 is designated a pseudogene. There are 15 residues in the CDR3.

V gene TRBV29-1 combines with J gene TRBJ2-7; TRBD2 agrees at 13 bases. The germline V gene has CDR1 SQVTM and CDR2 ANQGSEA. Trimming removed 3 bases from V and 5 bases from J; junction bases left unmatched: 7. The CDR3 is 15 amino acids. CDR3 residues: CSVDSGTSGDNEQYF. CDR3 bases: TGCAGCGTTGATTCCGGGACTAGCGGGGACAACGAGCAGTACTTC.

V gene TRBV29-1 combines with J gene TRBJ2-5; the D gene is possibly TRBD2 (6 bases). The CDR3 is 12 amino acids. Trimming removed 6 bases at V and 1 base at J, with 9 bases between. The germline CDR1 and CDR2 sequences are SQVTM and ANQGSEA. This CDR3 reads CSVRETQETQYF. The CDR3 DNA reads TGCAGCGTCCGGGAGACCCAAGAGACCCAGTACTTC.

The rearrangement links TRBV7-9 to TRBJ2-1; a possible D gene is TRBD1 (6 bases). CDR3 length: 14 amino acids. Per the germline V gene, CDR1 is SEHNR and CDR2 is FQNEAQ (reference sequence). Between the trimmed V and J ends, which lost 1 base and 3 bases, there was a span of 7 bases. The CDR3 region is CASSLEQGYNEQFF. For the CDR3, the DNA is TGTGCCAGCAGCTTAGAACAGGGCTACAATGAGCAGTTCTTC.

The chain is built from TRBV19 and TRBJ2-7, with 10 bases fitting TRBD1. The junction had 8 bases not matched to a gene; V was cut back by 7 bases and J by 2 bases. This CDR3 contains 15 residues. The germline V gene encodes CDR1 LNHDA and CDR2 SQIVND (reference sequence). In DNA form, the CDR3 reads TGTGCCAGTAAGGCTACCGGGACAGGGGCCTACGAGCAGTACTTC. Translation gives CASKATGTGAYEQYF.

The CDR3 reads CASSLAGWNNEQFF. CDR3 sequence (DNA): TGCGCCAGCAGCTTGGCCGGGTGGAACAATGAGCAGTTCTTC. The chain has TRBV5-1 and TRBJ2-1; D uncertain. The CDR3 sequence is 14 residues long. The V gene's germline CDR1 is SGHRS and CDR2 YFSETQ. V shed 0 bases and J shed 5 bases, with 9 bases lying between them.

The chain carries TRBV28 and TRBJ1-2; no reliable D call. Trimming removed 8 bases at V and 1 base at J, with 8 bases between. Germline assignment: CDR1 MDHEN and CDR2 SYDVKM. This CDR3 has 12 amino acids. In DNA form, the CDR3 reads TGTGCCAGCGGCCCTTTTAACTATGGCTACACCTTC. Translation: CASGPFNYGYTF.

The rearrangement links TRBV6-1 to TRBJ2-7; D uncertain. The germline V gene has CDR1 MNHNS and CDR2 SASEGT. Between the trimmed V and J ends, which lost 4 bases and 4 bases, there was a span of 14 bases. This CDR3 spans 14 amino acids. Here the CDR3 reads CASSVNPLSYEQYF. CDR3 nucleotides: TGTGCCAGCAGTGTAAATCCTCTTTCTTACGAGCAGTACTTC.

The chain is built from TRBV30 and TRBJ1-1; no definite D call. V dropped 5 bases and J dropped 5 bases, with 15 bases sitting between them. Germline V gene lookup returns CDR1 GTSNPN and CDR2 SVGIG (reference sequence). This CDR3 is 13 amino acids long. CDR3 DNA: TGTGCCTGGGGGAGAGAGGAGGGAACTGAAGCTTTCTTT. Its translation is CAWGREEGTEAFF.

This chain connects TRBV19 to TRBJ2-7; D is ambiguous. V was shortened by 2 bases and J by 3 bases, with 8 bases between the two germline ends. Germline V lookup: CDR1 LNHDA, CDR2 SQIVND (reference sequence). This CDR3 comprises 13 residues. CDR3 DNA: TGTGCCAGTAGTATAAACAGTTACTACGAGCAGTACTTC. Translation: CASSINSYYEQYF.